A selection of T cell receptor beta chains follows, all from one sample in a study of blood T cell repertoires in COVID-19. Clones were sequenced by immunoSEQ multiplex PCR, and TCRdb holds only the in-frame ones, with some missing. The table includes around 98,000 clones, more than 60% detected once. Sample: peripheral blood. The source of these receptors is a man between 65 and 85 years old with acute or convalescent COVID-19. Each CDR3 is given with its conserved first and last residue. Each record gives: V gene, J gene, CDR3 protein.

TRBV18	TRBJ2-3	CASSRGDYTDTQYF
TRBV7-8	TRBJ2-3	CASSLQKTSGSADTQYF
TRBV7-2	TRBJ2-7	CASSLGRGLQAYYEQYF
TRBV10-3	TRBJ2-5	CAISGGEGRPETQYF
TRBV27	TRBJ1-2	CASREGPINYGYTF
TRBV18	TRBJ2-1	CASLPGLAGVRSYNEQFF
TRBV5-1	TRBJ2-7	CASSQGDNSYEQYF
TRBV9	TRBJ1-4	CASSVLSGQFNEKLFF
TRBV9	TRBJ2-7	CASSPPSGTGVSYEQYF
TRBV30	TRBJ2-5	CAWSPRQGFGETQYF
TRBV28	TRBJ1-5	CASRYNSNQPQHF
TRBV6-5	TRBJ1-5	CASSYSDRGGQPQHF
TRBV14	TRBJ2-1	CASSRRTSDNEQFF
TRBV30	TRBJ2-2	CAWSRLAGPNTGELFF
TRBV28	TRBJ2-2	CASSYPGRWNTGELFF
TRBV2	TRBJ2-5	CASYSLAGTETQYF
TRBV7-3	TRBJ2-5	CASSPYSGRGQTQYF
TRBV30	TRBJ2-1	CAWTTSGGYNEQFF
TRBV12-3/TRBV12-4	TRBJ1-1	CASSVGVNTEAFF
TRBV2	TRBJ2-7	CASSSGTGSFEQYF
TRBV7-6	TRBJ2-3	CASSLARAGSPDTQYF
TRBV5-1	TRBJ1-4	CASSLAGGTNEKLFF
TRBV18	TRBJ1-6	CASSPLQAGGNSPLHF
TRBV4-3	TRBJ2-7	CASRQGLTGEQYF
TRBV13	TRBJ1-1	CASSLLQGVNTEAFF
TRBV29-1	TRBJ2-3	CSVLTGGLDTQYF
TRBV7-6	TRBJ1-2	CASSPTGNYGYTF
TRBV27	TRBJ1-1	CASRRQLGDTEAFF
TRBV6-2/TRBV6-3	TRBJ2-7	CASSFRDITYEQYF
TRBV7-8	TRBJ2-7	CASSFSTHSVLQQYF
TRBV4-3	TRBJ1-5	CASSQDRRSAPQHF
TRBV7-2	TRBJ2-1	CASRRTSGAGMEFF
TRBV21-1	TRBJ2-7	CASTTPRQGLRYEQYF
TRBV7-2	TRBJ2-3	CASSLSDRGDTQYF
TRBV5-1	TRBJ1-1	CASLEGVNTEAFF
TRBV5-1	TRBJ2-7	CASSPGQGDEQYF
TRBV7-9	TRBJ2-2	CASSLLGGNTGELFF
TRBV27	TRBJ2-1	CASSLFETPINEQFF
TRBV10-3	TRBJ2-7	CAIRGTSGFSYEQYF
TRBV3-1/TRBV3-2	TRBJ1-5	CASSPSVDQPQHF
TRBV27	TRBJ1-5	CASSPHPRTGNSNQPQHF
TRBV5-1	TRBJ1-2	CASSIQTGVYGYTF
TRBV7-9	TRBJ2-7	CASSLALAETIYEQYF
TRBV5-4	TRBJ1-1	CASSGTGGTEAFF
TRBV4-2	TRBJ2-1	CASQSGFEPYNEQFF
TRBV28	TRBJ1-4	CASSLTGANEKLFF
TRBV2	TRBJ2-2	CASETGASNTGELFF
TRBV5-5	TRBJ1-2	CASSWDPFTGASGGYTF
TRBV11-1	TRBJ2-7	CASSLRGNHYEQYF
TRBV25-1	TRBJ2-6	CASSEYTVRGANVLTF
TRBV5-5	TRBJ1-4	CASSLGGQANEKLFF
TRBV5-4	TRBJ2-5	CASEGSEQTQYF